This TCR beta chain stems from a study of cytomegalovirus exposure and HLA in healthy donors. Findings and limits, study-wide: Later genetic work tied a missense DCLRE1C variant to beta-chain V and J trimming. On later analysis, the bulk of CMV-associated TCR beta chains appeared to be HLA-restricted. Cytomegalovirus-associated status was assigned to 150 to 200 TCR beta chains. In a later analysis, productive TCRs from donors in an Asian-associated ancestry cluster reportedly carried fewer N-insertions than the cohort mean.

As concerns this clone: The antigen is not known.

The PCR made use of 60 Vbeta and 13 Jbeta primers. Method: immunoSEQ multiplex PCR; TCRdb's copy keeps in-frame clones and lacks some. Found here are around 160,000 clones, 68% of them singletons; the top ten hold roughly 4.1%. The specimen was PBMCs. The TCR was taken from a woman aged 18-35 years in good health and CMV-seropositive.

As DNA, the CDR3 is TGTGCCAGCAGCTTAGACAGGGCCAATGGCTACACCTTC. This encodes CASSLDRANGYTF. This rearrangement joins TRBV5-5 to TRBJ1-2, with 7 bases identical to TRBD1. Germline CDR1 SGHKS, CDR2 YYEKEE (reference sequence). The ends lost 2 bases at V and 6 bases at J; junction bases unmatched: 4. The CDR3 is 13 amino acids.